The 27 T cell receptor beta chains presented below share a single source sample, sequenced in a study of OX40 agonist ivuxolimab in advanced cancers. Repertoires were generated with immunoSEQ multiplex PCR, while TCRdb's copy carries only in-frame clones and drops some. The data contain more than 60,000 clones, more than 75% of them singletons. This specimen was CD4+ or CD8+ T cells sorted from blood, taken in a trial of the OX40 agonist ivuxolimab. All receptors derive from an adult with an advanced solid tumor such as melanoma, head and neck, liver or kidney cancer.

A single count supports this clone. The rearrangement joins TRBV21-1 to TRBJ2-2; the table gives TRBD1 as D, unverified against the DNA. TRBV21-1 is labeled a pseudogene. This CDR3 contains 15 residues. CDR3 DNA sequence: TGTGCCAGCAGCAAGCACAGGGGGCACCCCGGGGAGCTGTTTTTT. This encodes CASSKHRGHPGELFF.

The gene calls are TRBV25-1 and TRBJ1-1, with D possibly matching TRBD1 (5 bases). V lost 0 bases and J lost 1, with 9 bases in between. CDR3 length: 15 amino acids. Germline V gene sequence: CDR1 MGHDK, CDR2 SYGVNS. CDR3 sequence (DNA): TGTGCCAGCAGTGAATACGGGACGGCGAACACTGAAGCTTTCTTT. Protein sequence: CASSEYGTANTEAFF.

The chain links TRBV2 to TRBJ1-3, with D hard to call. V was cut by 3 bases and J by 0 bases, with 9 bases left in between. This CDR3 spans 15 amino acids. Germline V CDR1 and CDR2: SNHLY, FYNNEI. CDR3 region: CASSDEGLSGNTIYF. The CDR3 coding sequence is TGTGCCAGCAGTGATGAGGGCCTCTCTGGAAACACCATATATTTT.

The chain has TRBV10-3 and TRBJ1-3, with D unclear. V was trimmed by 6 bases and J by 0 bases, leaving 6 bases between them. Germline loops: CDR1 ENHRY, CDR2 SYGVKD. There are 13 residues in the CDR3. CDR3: CAISGISGNTIYF. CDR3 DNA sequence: TGTGCCATCAGCGGGATCTCTGGAAACACCATATATTTT.

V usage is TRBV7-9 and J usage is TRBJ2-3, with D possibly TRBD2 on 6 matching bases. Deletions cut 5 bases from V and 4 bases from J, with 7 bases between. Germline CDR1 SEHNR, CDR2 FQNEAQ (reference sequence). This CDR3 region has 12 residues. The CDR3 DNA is TGTGCCAGCAGCCGACTAGCAGATACGCAGTATTTT. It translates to CASSRLADTQYF. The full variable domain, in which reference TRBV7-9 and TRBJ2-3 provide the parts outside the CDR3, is DTGVSQNPRHKITKRGQNVTFRCDPISEHNRLYWYRQTLGQGPEFLTYFQNEAQLEKSRLLSDRFSAERPKGSFSTLEIQRTEQGDSAMYLCASSRLADTQYFGPGTRLTVL.

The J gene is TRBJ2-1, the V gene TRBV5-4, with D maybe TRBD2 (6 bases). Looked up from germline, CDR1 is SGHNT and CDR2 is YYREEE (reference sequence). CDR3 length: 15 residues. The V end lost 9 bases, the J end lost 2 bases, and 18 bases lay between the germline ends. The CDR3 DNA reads TGTGCCACCATGAGGGGAGGTCTGACCTACAATGAGCAGTTCTTC. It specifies CATMRGGLTYNEQFF. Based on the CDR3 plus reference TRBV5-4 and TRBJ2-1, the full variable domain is ETGVTQSPTHLIKTRGQQVTLRCSSQSGHNTVSWYQQALGQGPQFIFQYYREEENGRGNFPPRFSGLQFPNYSSELNVNALELDDSALYLCATMRGGLTYNEQFFGPGTRLTVL.

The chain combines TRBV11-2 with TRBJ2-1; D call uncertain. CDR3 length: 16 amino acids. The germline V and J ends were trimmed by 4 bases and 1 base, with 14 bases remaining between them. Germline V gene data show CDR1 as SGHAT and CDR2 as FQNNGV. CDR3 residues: CASSWVKRISYNEQFF. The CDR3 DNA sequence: TGTGCCAGCAGCTGGGTCAAACGGATTTCCTACAATGAGCAGTTCTTC.

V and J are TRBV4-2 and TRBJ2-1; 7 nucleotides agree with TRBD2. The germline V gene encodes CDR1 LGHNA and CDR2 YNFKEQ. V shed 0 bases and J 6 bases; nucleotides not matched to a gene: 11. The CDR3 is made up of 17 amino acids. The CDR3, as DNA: TGTGCCAGCAGCCAAGACCCCACTAGCGTGGATCCCAATGAGCAGTTCTTC. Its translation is CASSQDPTSVDPNEQFF.

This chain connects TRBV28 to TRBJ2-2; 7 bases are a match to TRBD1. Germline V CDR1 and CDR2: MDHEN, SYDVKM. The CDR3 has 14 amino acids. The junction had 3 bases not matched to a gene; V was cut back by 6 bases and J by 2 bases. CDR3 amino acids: CASRRTGNTGELFF. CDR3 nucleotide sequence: TGTGCCAGCAGACGGACAGGCAACACCGGGGAGCTGTTTTTT. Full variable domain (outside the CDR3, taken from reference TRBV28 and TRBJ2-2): DVKVTQSSRYLVKRTGEKVFLECVQDMDHENMFWYRQDPGLGLRLIYFSYDVKMKEKGDIPEGYSVSREKKERFSLILESASTNQTSMYLCASRRTGNTGELFFGEGSRLTVL.

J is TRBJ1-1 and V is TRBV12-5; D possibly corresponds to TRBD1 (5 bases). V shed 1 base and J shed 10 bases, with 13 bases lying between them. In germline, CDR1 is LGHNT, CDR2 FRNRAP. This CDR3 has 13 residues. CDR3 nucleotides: TGTGCTAGTGGTTTGGCACCGGGGGGTTCAGCTTTCTTT. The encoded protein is CASGLAPGGSAFF.

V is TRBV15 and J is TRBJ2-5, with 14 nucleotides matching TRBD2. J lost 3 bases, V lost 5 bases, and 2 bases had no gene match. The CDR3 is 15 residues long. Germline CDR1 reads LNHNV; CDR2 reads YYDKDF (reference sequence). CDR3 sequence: CATSGTSGSEETQYF. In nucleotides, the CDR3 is TGTGCCACCAGCGGGACTAGCGGGAGTGAAGAGACCCAGTACTTC.

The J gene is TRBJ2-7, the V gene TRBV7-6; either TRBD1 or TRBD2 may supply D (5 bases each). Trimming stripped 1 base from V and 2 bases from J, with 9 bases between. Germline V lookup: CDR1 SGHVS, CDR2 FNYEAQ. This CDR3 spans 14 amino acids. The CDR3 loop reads CASSLGADTYEQYF. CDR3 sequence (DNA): TGTGCCAGCAGCTTAGGAGCGGACACCTACGAGCAGTACTTC.

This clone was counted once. CDR3 nucleotides: TGCAGTGCTAGCCGCGTGGACACCATATATTTT. Encoded protein: CSASRVDTIYF. The rearrangement joins TRBV20-1 to TRBJ1-3; D is unclear. This CDR3 spans 11 amino acids. Germline V CDR1 and CDR2: DFQATT, SNEGSKA (reference sequence). V was trimmed by 3 bases and J by 8 bases, leaving 8 bases between them.

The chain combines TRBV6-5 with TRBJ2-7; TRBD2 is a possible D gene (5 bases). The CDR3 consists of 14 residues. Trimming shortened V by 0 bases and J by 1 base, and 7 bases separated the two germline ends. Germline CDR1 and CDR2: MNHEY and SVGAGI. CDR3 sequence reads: CASSYSEVSYEQYF. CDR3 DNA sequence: TGTGCCAGCAGTTACTCGGAGGTATCCTACGAGCAGTACTTC.

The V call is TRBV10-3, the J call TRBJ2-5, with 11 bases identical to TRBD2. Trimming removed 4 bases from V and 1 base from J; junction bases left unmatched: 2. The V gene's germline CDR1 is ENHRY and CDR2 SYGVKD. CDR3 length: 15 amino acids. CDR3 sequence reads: CAISAGTSGQETQYF. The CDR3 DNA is TGTGCCATCAGTGCGGGGACTAGCGGCCAAGAGACCCAGTACTTC.

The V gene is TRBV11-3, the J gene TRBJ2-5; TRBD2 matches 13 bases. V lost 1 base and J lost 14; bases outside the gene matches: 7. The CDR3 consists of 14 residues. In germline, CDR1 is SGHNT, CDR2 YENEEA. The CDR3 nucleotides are TGTGCCAGCAGCTTAGGGGGACTAGCGGGGATCCGTTACTTC. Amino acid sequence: CASSLGGLAGIRYF.

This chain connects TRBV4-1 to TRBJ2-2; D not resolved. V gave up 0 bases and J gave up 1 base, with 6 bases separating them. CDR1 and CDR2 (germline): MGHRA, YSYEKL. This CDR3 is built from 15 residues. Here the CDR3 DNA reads TGCGCCAGCAGCCAAGATCCACGGAACACCGGGGAGCTGTTTTTT. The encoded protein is CASSQDPRNTGELFF.

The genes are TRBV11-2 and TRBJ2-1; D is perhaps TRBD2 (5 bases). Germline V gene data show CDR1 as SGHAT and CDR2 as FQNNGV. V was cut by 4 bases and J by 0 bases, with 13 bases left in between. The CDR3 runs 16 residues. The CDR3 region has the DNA TGTGCCAGCAGCTCGACTTGGGAGAGCTCCTACAATGAGCAGTTCTTC. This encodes CASSSTWESSYNEQFF.

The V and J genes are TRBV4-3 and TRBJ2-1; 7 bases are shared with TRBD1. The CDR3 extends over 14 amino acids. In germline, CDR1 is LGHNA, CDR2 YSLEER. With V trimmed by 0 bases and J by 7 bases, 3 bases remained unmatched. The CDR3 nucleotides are TGCGCCAGCAGCCAAGAGGGGACAGTGAATGAGCAGTTCTTC. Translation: CASSQEGTVNEQFF.

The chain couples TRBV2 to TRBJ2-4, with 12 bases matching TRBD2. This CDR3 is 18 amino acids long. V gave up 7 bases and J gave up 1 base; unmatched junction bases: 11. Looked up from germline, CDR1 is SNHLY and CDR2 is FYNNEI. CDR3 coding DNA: TGTGCCAGCAATCCACTAGCGGGAGGACCTCTTGCCAAAAACATTCAGTACTTC. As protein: CASNPLAGGPLAKNIQYF.

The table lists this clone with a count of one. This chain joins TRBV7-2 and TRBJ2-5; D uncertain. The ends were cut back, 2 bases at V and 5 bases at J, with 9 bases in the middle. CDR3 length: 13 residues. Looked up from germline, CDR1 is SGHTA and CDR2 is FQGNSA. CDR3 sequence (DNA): TGTGCCAGCAGCTTAAGGCGAACGGAGACCCAGTACTTC. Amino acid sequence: CASSLRRTETQYF.

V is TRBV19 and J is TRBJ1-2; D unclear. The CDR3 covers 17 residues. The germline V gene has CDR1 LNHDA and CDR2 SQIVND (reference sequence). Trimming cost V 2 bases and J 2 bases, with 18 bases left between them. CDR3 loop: CASSIKVGQRINYGYTF. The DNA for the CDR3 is TGTGCCAGTAGTATAAAGGTAGGGCAGCGGATCAACTATGGCTACACCTTC.

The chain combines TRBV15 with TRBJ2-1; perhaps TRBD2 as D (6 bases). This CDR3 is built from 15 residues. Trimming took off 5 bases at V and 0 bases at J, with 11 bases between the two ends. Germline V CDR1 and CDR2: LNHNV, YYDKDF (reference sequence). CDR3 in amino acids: CATSGGLSSYNEQFF. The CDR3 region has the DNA TGTGCCACCAGCGGGGGACTCAGCTCCTACAATGAGCAGTTCTTC.

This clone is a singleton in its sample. The CDR3 sequence: CASSVRDRSYEQYF. The CDR3 DNA reads TGTGCCAGCAGCGTTCGGGACAGATCCTACGAGCAGTACTTC. The chain carries TRBV7-2 and TRBJ2-7; 7 bases map to TRBD1. With V trimmed by 5 bases and J by 1 base, 5 bases remained unmatched. The germline gives CDR1 SGHTA, CDR2 FQGNSA. CDR3 length: 14 residues.

The CDR3 coding sequence is TGCGCCAGCAGCCAAGGGGAGGTTTTGAACTATGGCTACACCTTC. Amino acids: CASSQGEVLNYGYTF. The V call is TRBV4-1, the J call TRBJ1-2, with D unresolved. Per germline, CDR1 MGHRA and CDR2 YSYEKL. This CDR3 has 15 amino acids. Trimming cost V 1 base and J 2 bases, with 11 bases left between them.

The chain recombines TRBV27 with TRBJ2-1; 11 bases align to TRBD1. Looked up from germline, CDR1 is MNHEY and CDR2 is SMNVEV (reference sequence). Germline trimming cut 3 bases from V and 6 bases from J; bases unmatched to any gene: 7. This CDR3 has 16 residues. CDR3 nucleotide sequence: TGTGCCAGCAGTTTCAGGACAGGGGGCGCTTCCAATGAGCAGTTCTTC. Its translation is CASSFRTGGASNEQFF.

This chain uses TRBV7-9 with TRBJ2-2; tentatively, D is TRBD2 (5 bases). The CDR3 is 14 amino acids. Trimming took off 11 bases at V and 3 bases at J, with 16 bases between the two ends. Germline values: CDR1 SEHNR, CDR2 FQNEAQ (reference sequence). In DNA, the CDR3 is TGTGCCTTCCGTACGGGGTCAGACACCGGGGAGCTGTTTTTT. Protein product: CAFRTGSDTGELFF.